This T cell receptor (beta chain) came from a study of human T cells and chemical hapten exposure. Study overall: Per-sample TCR yield variation was attributed mainly to small pooled library volume differences.

Sample time point: patch test 1, 2 weeks after DPC sensitization. The treatment here: therapeutic diphenylcyclopropenone sensitization with weekly scalp DPC. Overall study findings and caveats: As patch test score rose, PT1 expanded TCR counts tended to rise as well.

Concerning this clonotype: Its antigen is undetermined.

Between the trimmed V and J ends, which lost 3 bases and 4 bases, there was a span of 7 bases. The V gene's germline CDR1 is MDHEN and CDR2 SYDVKM. The length of the CDR3 is 13 residues. TCRdb ran MiXCR on the RACE reads and lists one entry per CDR3 protein. The sample lists some 340,000 distinct CDR3 sequences; around 7% were seen once. This TCR came from a woman under 30 with alopecia areata. Some clones in this sample may be carry-over from other donors' samples. The source was whole blood, collected in connection with sensitization to the hapten diphenylcyclopropenone (DPC). The chain combines TRBV28 with TRBJ2-1; D is undetermined. In nucleotides, the CDR3 is TGTGCCAGCAGTTTCGAGCATTACAATGAGCAGTTCTTC. Translated, it gives CASSFEHYNEQFF.